The clone carrying this T cell receptor (beta chain) was seen a single time. These data come from a study of blood T cell repertoires in COVID-19. Germline assignment: CDR1 SGHNT and CDR2 YENEEA. Deletions cut 5 bases from V and 2 bases from J, with 13 bases between. There are 14 residues in the CDR3. The protocol was immunoSEQ multiplex PCR, while the TCRdb copy is restricted to in-frame clones and leaves out a portion. The table includes 80,000 or so clones, roughly 82% detected once. The clonotype comes from a human donor in a cohort sampled during active COVID-19. The chain joins TRBV11-3 to TRBJ2-7; D is unclear. The source material was peripheral blood. The CDR3 spells CASSPAGFPYEQYF. CDR3 sequence (DNA): TGTGCCAGCAGCCCGGCCGGGTTTCCCTACGAGCAGTACTTC.